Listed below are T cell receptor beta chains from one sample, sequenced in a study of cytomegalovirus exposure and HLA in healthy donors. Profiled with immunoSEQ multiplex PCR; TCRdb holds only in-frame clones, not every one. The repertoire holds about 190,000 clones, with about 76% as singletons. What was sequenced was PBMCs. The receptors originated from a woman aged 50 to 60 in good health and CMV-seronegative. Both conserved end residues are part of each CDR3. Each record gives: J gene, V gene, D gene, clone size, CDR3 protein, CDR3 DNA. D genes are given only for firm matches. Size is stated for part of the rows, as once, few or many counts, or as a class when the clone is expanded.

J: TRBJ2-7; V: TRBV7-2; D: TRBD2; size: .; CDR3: CASSLGGGGYEQYF; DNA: TGTGCCAGCAGCTTAGGGGGCGGGGGGTACGAGCAGTACTTC
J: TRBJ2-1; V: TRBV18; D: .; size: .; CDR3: CASSPKGVGSYNEQFF; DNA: TGTGCCAGCTCACCGAAGGGGGTGGGGTCCTACAATGAGCAGTTCTTC
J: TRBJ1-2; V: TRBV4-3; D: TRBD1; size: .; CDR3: CASSQGRTGDLGYGYTF; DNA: TGCGCCAGCAGCCAAGGACGGACAGGGGATCTCGGCTATGGCTACACCTTC
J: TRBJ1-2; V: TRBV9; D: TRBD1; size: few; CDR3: CASAEVDRAIGYTF; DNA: TGTGCCAGCGCCGAGGTTGACAGGGCGATCGGCTACACCTTC
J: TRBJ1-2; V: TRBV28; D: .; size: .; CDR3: CASRGVGNYGYTF; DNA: TGTGCCAGCCGGGGGGTTGGGAACTATGGCTACACCTTC
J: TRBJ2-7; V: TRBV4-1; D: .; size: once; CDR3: CASSQGRTDSYEQYF; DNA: TGCGCCAGCAGCCAAGGTAGGACAGACTCCTACGAGCAGTACTTC
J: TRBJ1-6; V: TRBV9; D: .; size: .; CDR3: CASSVESYSYNSPLHF; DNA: TGTGCCAGCAGCGTAGAGTCCTACTCCTATAATTCACCCCTCCACTTT
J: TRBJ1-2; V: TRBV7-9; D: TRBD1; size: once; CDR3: CASAPGQGPNYGYTF; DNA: TGTGCCAGCGCACCGGGACAGGGGCCCAACTATGGCTACACCTTC
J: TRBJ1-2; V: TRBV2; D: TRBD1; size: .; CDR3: CASRVTGGDGYTF; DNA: TGTGCCAGCAGAGTGACAGGGGGCGATGGCTACACCTTC
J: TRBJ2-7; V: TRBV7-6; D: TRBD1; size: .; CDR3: CASSSGTASYEQYF; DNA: TGTGCCAGCAGCTCCGGGACAGCCTCCTACGAGCAGTACTTC
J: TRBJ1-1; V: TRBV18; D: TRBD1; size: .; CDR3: CASSLGTGKNTEAFF; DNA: TGTGCCAGCTCACTCGGGACAGGGAAAAACACTGAAGCTTTCTTT
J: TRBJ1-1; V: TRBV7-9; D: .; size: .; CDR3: CASSATVKAFF; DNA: TGTGCCAGCAGCGCGACAGTTAAAGCTTTCTTT
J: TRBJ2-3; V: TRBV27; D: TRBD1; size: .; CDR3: CASSPPEDRIPDTQYF; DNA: TGTGCCAGCAGTCCGCCCGAGGACAGGATTCCAGATACGCAGTATTTT
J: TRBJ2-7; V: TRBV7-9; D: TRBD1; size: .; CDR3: CASSSRQGAAYEQYF; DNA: TGTGCCAGCAGCTCCAGACAGGGGGCTGCCTACGAGCAGTACTTC
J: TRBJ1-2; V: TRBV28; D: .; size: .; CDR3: CASSLGQSEYYGYTF; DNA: TGTGCCAGCAGTTTAGGACAGTCGGAGTACTATGGCTACACCTTC
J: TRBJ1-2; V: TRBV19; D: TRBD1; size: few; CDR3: CASSGRNRGSYGYTF; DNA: TGTGCCAGTAGTGGGAGAAACAGGGGGAGCTATGGCTACACCTTC
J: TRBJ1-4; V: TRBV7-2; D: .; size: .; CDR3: CASSLITVQFVPNEKLFF; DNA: TGTGCCAGCAGCTTAATAACAGTCCAATTCGTCCCCAATGAAAAACTGTTTTTT
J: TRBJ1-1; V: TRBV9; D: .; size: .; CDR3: CARDGGNTEAFF; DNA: TGTGCCAGGGATGGCGGGAACACTGAAGCTTTCTTT
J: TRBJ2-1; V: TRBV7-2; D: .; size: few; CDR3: CASSLERIAFSSYNEQFF; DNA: TGTGCCAGCAGCTTAGAACGGATAGCCTTTAGCTCCTACAATGAGCAGTTCTTC
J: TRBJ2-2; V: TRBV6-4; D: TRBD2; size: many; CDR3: CASSVSGSSTGELFF; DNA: TGTGCCAGCAGTGTAAGCGGGAGTAGCACCGGGGAGCTGTTTTTT
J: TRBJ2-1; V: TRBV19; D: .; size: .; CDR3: CASRLYNEQFF; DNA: TGTGCCAGTAGACTCTACAATGAGCAGTTCTTC
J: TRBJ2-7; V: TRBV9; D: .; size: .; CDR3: CASSQRGSLNEQYF; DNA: TGTGCCAGCAGCCAAAGGGGGAGTCTCAACGAGCAGTACTTC